This T cell receptor (beta chain) came from a study of neurological immune-mediated disorders. Overall study findings and caveats: As far as clinical or MRI features were concerned, none was associated with the multiple sclerosis repertoire cluster.

This clonotype was picked up many times. The antigen is unknown. Deletions cut 6 bases from V and 1 base from J, with 22 bases between. Germline V gene sequence: CDR1 DFQATT, CDR2 SNEGSKA (reference sequence). The CDR3 runs 16 residues. TCRdb called the 5' RACE reads again in MiXCR, with one record for every CDR3 protein. The sample shows 27,000 or so distinct CDR3 sequences, over 3% of them seen only once. The chain joins TRBV20-1 to TRBJ2-7, with D uncertain. The receptor's source is a woman between 25 and 40 years old with multiple sclerosis. Sequencing was done on a sample of PBMCs. The CDR3 here is CSAPAPGRSGSYEQYF. CDR3 DNA sequence: TGCAGTGCCCCGGCCCCGGGCCGGAGTGGATCCTACGAGCAGTACTTC.